The text below deals with one T cell receptor beta chain. This entry belongs to a study of blood T cell repertoires in COVID-19. TCRdb's copy holds only in-frame clones and misses some; the assay was immunoSEQ multiplex PCR. The sample records about 77,000 clones, around 76% being singletons. Trimming removed 0 bases at V and 1 base at J, with 6 bases between. This CDR3 comprises 14 residues. CDR1 and CDR2 from the germline V gene are LGHDT and YNNKEL (reference sequence). The TCR was taken from a man between 65 and 79 years old with active or convalescent COVID-19. What was sequenced was peripheral blood. This chain links TRBV3-1 (or the pseudogene TRBV3-2) with TRBJ1-1; D remains ambiguous. CDR3 coding DNA: TGTGCCAGCAGCCAAGATAATTCGAACACTGAAGCTTTCTTT. As protein: CASSQDNSNTEAFF.